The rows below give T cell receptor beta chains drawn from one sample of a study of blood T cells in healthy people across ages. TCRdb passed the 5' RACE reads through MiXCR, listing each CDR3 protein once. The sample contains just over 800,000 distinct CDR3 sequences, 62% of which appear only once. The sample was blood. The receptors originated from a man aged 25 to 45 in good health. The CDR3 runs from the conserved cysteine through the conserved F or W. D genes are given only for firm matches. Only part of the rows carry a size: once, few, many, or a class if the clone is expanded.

cdr3_nt: TGTGCCAGCAGCCAAGATATCGAGACCCAGTACTTC
cdr3_aa: CASSQDIETQYF
v_call: TRBV3-1
d_call: .
clone_size: .
j_call: TRBJ2-5

cdr3_nt: TGTGCCAGCACCACGGCCCTGGGGGGGCAAGAGACCCAGTACTTC
cdr3_aa: CASTTALGGQETQYF
v_call: TRBV9
d_call: TRBD2
clone_size: .
j_call: TRBJ2-5

cdr3_nt: TGTGCCAGCAGCCAAGGAACAGGGGGTTCTTCACCCCTCCACTTT
cdr3_aa: CASSQGTGGSSPLHF
v_call: TRBV5-7
d_call: TRBD1
clone_size: .
j_call: TRBJ1-6

cdr3_nt: TGTGCCATCAGTGAGACAGGGGCCAGGGGACGTGAAAAACTGTTTTTT
cdr3_aa: CAISETGARGREKLFF
v_call: TRBV10-3
d_call: TRBD1
clone_size: once
j_call: TRBJ1-4

cdr3_nt: TGTGCCACCAGCAGAGGAAGACAGGGTAGCACAGATACGCAGTATTTT
cdr3_aa: CATSRGRQGSTDTQYF
v_call: TRBV15
d_call: TRBD1
clone_size: few
j_call: TRBJ2-3

cdr3_nt: TGTGCCAGCAGCTTATACCAGAGCACAGATACGCAGTATTTT
cdr3_aa: CASSLYQSTDTQYF
v_call: TRBV7-2
d_call: .
clone_size: .
j_call: TRBJ2-3

cdr3_nt: TGTGCCACCAGCAGGCCGGGACTCCAAGAGACCCAGTACTTC
cdr3_aa: CATSRPGLQETQYF
v_call: TRBV15
d_call: .
clone_size: few
j_call: TRBJ2-5

cdr3_nt: TGTGCCAGCAGTTACTCCTCGGCCGACTACAATGAGCAGTTCTTC
cdr3_aa: CASSYSSADYNEQFF
v_call: TRBV6-5
d_call: .
clone_size: .
j_call: TRBJ2-1

cdr3_nt: TGTGCCAGCAGAAGGACTAGCGGGGGGTTCGGGGAGCAGTACTTC
cdr3_aa: CASRRTSGGFGEQYF
v_call: TRBV25-1
d_call: TRBD2
clone_size: .
j_call: TRBJ2-5

cdr3_nt: TGTGCCAGCAGCCAAAGGACTAGCGGGGGGGAAGAGACCCAGTACTTC
cdr3_aa: CASSQRTSGGEETQYF
v_call: TRBV7-2
d_call: TRBD2
clone_size: .
j_call: TRBJ2-5

cdr3_nt: TGCAGTGCTGAGTACCTAGCGGCTTACAATGAGCAGTACTTC
cdr3_aa: CSAEYLAAYNEQYF
v_call: TRBV20-1
d_call: TRBD2
clone_size: .
j_call: TRBJ2-7

cdr3_nt: TGTGCCACCAGTGATAAGCGGGGTAGACACAATGAGCAGTTCTTC
cdr3_aa: CATSDKRGRHNEQFF
v_call: TRBV24-1
d_call: TRBD2
clone_size: many
j_call: TRBJ2-1

cdr3_nt: TGTGCCAGCAGTCCACCTCAACTGTATGGCTACACCTTC
cdr3_aa: CASSPPQLYGYTF
v_call: TRBV28
d_call: .
clone_size: .
j_call: TRBJ1-2

cdr3_nt: TGTGCCAGCACCTCAAGCGGGGGGGCCAGAAATGAGCAGTTCTTC
cdr3_aa: CASTSSGGARNEQFF
v_call: TRBV6-6
d_call: TRBD2
clone_size: .
j_call: TRBJ2-1

cdr3_nt: TGTGCCAGCAGCTTGATGGGCCAGGTGTCGGATGAGCAGTTCTTC
cdr3_aa: CASSLMGQVSDEQFF
v_call: TRBV7-9
d_call: .
clone_size: .
j_call: TRBJ2-1

cdr3_nt: TGCGCCAGCGTGACAGGGGTCGGGGATACGCAGTATTTT
cdr3_aa: CASVTGVGDTQYF
v_call: TRBV5-1
d_call: TRBD1
clone_size: .
j_call: TRBJ2-3

cdr3_nt: TGCGCCAGCCCCGATGAGACAGGAAGGGAGACCCAGTACTTC
cdr3_aa: CASPDETGRETQYF
v_call: TRBV5-1
d_call: .
clone_size: .
j_call: TRBJ2-5

cdr3_nt: TGCAGTGGTCAGGCAGGGGGCACAGATACGCAGTATTTT
cdr3_aa: CSGQAGGTDTQYF
v_call: TRBV20-1
d_call: .
clone_size: .
j_call: TRBJ2-3

cdr3_nt: TGTGCCAGTGACCGTAACTACGAGCAGTACTTC
cdr3_aa: CASDRNYEQYF
v_call: TRBV2
d_call: .
clone_size: .
j_call: TRBJ2-7

cdr3_nt: TGTGCCAGCAGGCCGGGACTAGACACAGATACGCAGTATTTT
cdr3_aa: CASRPGLDTDTQYF
v_call: TRBV7-3
d_call: TRBD2
clone_size: .
j_call: TRBJ2-3

cdr3_nt: TGTGCCAGCAGTTTTGGAGGGGGCACTAATGAAAAACTGTTTTTT
cdr3_aa: CASSFGGGTNEKLFF
v_call: TRBV12-3/TRBV12-4
d_call: TRBD1
clone_size: .
j_call: TRBJ1-4

cdr3_nt: TGTGCCAGCAGCGTACTCCCGGGGGAGGACTCACCCCTCCACTTT
cdr3_aa: CASSVLPGEDSPLHF
v_call: TRBV9
d_call: .
clone_size: .
j_call: TRBJ1-6

cdr3_nt: TGTGCCAGCAGCTTGGTCGGGGGGCGAGGGTCACCAGATACGCAGTATTTT
cdr3_aa: CASSLVGGRGSPDTQYF
v_call: TRBV7-2
d_call: .
clone_size: .
j_call: TRBJ2-3

cdr3_nt: TGCAGTGCCCTGGACGGGGGAACTGGCTACACCTTC
cdr3_aa: CSALDGGTGYTF
v_call: TRBV20-1
d_call: .
clone_size: once
j_call: TRBJ1-2

cdr3_nt: TGTGCCAGCGGTCCGGACAGGGTGGGTGAGCAGTTCTTC
cdr3_aa: CASGPDRVGEQFF
v_call: TRBV6-1
d_call: TRBD1
clone_size: .
j_call: TRBJ2-1

cdr3_nt: TGTGCCAGCTCCGACCCAGGGGATGAAGACACAGATACGCAGTATTTT
cdr3_aa: CASSDPGDEDTDTQYF
v_call: TRBV7-8
d_call: .
clone_size: .
j_call: TRBJ2-3

cdr3_nt: TGTGCCAGCAGCTACGGACTAGCGGTGCAAGAGACCCAGTACTTC
cdr3_aa: CASSYGLAVQETQYF
v_call: TRBV7-8
d_call: TRBD2
clone_size: many
j_call: TRBJ2-5

cdr3_nt: TGTGCCAGCAGTGAATCGGGACAGAGGATATACGAGCAGTACTTC
cdr3_aa: CASSESGQRIYEQYF
v_call: TRBV6-1
d_call: TRBD1
clone_size: .
j_call: TRBJ2-7

cdr3_nt: TGTGCCATCAGTGAAAAGGTCTTGGAGACCCAGTACTTC
cdr3_aa: CAISEKVLETQYF
v_call: TRBV10-3
d_call: .
clone_size: .
j_call: TRBJ2-5

cdr3_nt: TGTGCCAGTAGTATGGGGCTATACGAGCAGTACTTC
cdr3_aa: CASSMGLYEQYF
v_call: TRBV19
d_call: .
clone_size: few
j_call: TRBJ2-7

cdr3_nt: TGTGCCAGCAGCTACCTTCAGGGGTATTCGGGCGAGCAGTACTTC
cdr3_aa: CASSYLQGYSGEQYF
v_call: TRBV7-2
d_call: .
clone_size: .
j_call: TRBJ2-7

cdr3_nt: TGTGCCAGCAGCCCAGAGTGGGGGGCTGGAGATACGCAGTATTTT
cdr3_aa: CASSPEWGAGDTQYF
v_call: TRBV7-7
d_call: .
clone_size: .
j_call: TRBJ2-3

cdr3_nt: TGTGCCAGCAGCGTAGGAGGGGGCGTTAACTATGGCTACACCTTC
cdr3_aa: CASSVGGGVNYGYTF
v_call: TRBV9
d_call: TRBD1
clone_size: .
j_call: TRBJ1-2

cdr3_nt: TGTGCCAGCAGTTACCGGTCGGATCAGCCCCAGCATTTT
cdr3_aa: CASSYRSDQPQHF
v_call: TRBV6-6
d_call: .
clone_size: .
j_call: TRBJ1-5

cdr3_nt: TGTGCCAGCAGAAAAACAGGGGGAGCTAACTATGGCTACACCTTC
cdr3_aa: CASRKTGGANYGYTF
v_call: TRBV6-5
d_call: TRBD1
clone_size: .
j_call: TRBJ1-2

cdr3_nt: TGCAGTGCTTCGGGGGGGAACTCCTACAATGAGCAGTTCTTC
cdr3_aa: CSASGGNSYNEQFF
v_call: TRBV20-1
d_call: TRBD2
clone_size: few
j_call: TRBJ2-1

cdr3_nt: TGTGCCAGCAGCTTAGGAGACAGGATTCCCTACGAGCAGTACTTC
cdr3_aa: CASSLGDRIPYEQYF
v_call: TRBV7-4
d_call: .
clone_size: .
j_call: TRBJ2-7

cdr3_nt: TGTGCCAGCAGCTCTCCGCACAGATTACAGGATCTGAACACTGAAGCTTTCTTT
cdr3_aa: CASSSPHRLQDLNTEAFF
v_call: TRBV7-2
d_call: .
clone_size: .
j_call: TRBJ1-1

cdr3_nt: TGTGCCAGCAGTCCAGGGTGGAGAACTGAAGCTTTCTTT
cdr3_aa: CASSPGWRTEAFF
v_call: TRBV6-2/TRBV6-3
d_call: .
clone_size: .
j_call: TRBJ1-1

cdr3_nt: TGTGCCAGCAGTGTCCACTTACCAGGGGAGCTGTTTTTT
cdr3_aa: CASSVHLPGELFF
v_call: TRBV2
d_call: .
clone_size: .
j_call: TRBJ2-2

cdr3_nt: TGCAACGTTGAATTCCTCTACGAGCAGTACTTC
cdr3_aa: CNVEFLYEQYF
v_call: TRBV29-1
d_call: .
clone_size: .
j_call: TRBJ2-7

cdr3_nt: TGTGCCAGCAGCCCAAAAGACAGCAAAGAGACCCAGTACTTC
cdr3_aa: CASSPKDSKETQYF
v_call: TRBV7-9
d_call: .
clone_size: .
j_call: TRBJ2-5

cdr3_nt: TGTGCCAGCAGTTTCCCCGCAGGGGGCGACGAAAAACTGTTTTTT
cdr3_aa: CASSFPAGGDEKLFF
v_call: TRBV28
d_call: TRBD1
clone_size: .
j_call: TRBJ1-4

cdr3_nt: TGTGCCACGATGCTGACAGGGCGCTCCTACAATGAGCAGTTCTTC
cdr3_aa: CATMLTGRSYNEQFF
v_call: TRBV28
d_call: TRBD1
clone_size: .
j_call: TRBJ2-1

cdr3_nt: TGTGCCTGGACTGACAGCTACGAGCAGTACTTC
cdr3_aa: CAWTDSYEQYF
v_call: TRBV30
d_call: .
clone_size: .
j_call: TRBJ2-7

cdr3_nt: TGTGCCAGCAGTTCCAGGAATAATGAAAAACTGTTTTTT
cdr3_aa: CASSSRNNEKLFF
v_call: TRBV28
d_call: .
clone_size: .
j_call: TRBJ1-4

cdr3_nt: TGTGCCAGCAGCGCGGGACAGGGGGCTGTCAATGAGCAGTTCTTC
cdr3_aa: CASSAGQGAVNEQFF
v_call: TRBV9
d_call: TRBD1
clone_size: .
j_call: TRBJ2-1

cdr3_nt: TGTGCCAGTTTGGGCAGGCCTTCCTACGAGCAGTACTTC
cdr3_aa: CASLGRPSYEQYF
v_call: TRBV6-2/TRBV6-3
d_call: .
clone_size: .
j_call: TRBJ2-7

cdr3_nt: TGTGCCAGCAGTTCGTCAGGGGCCCTCTACGAGCAGTACTTC
cdr3_aa: CASSSSGALYEQYF
v_call: TRBV28
d_call: .
clone_size: once
j_call: TRBJ2-7

cdr3_nt: TGTGCCAGCAGTTTTCAGACCGGGACCCCCGTTGGTAATGAGCAGTTCTTC
cdr3_aa: CASSFQTGTPVGNEQFF
v_call: TRBV12-3/TRBV12-4
d_call: .
clone_size: few
j_call: TRBJ2-1

cdr3_nt: TGTGCCAGCAGCCATACAGGGGGAGAGACCCAGTACTTC
cdr3_aa: CASSHTGGETQYF
v_call: TRBV14
d_call: TRBD1
clone_size: .
j_call: TRBJ2-5

cdr3_nt: TGCGCCAGCAGCACCACAGGGGACTCCTCCTACGAGCAGTACTTC
cdr3_aa: CASSTTGDSSYEQYF
v_call: TRBV5-1
d_call: .
clone_size: .
j_call: TRBJ2-7

cdr3_nt: TGTGCCATCAGTGAGGGGCCCAGGGGGGATGAGCAGTTCTTC
cdr3_aa: CAISEGPRGDEQFF
v_call: TRBV10-3
d_call: .
clone_size: few
j_call: TRBJ2-1